The 14 T cell receptor beta chains presented below share a single source sample, sequenced in a study of a mutant IDH1 vaccine in newly diagnosed glioma. The time point denotes: week 23, last vaccination. In every dose of vaccine, 300 ug of mutant IDH1 20-mer peptide was given alongside topical imiquimod. For these TCRs, the target antigens are not known. Sequencing was performed with immunoSEQ multiplex PCR; in TCRdb, only in-frame clones are kept and a portion is missing. The top ten hold roughly 4.8% of the sample, which has some 42,000 clones, around 74% seen once. The input for sequencing was PBMCs, taken from a glioma patient whose treatment included an IDH1 peptide vaccine. The receptors stem from a man aged 45-65 years with glioma.

By sample share, this clone is medium-sized. The junction departs from the called germline gene at one end, perhaps through a read error. The V and J genes are TRBV25-1 and TRBJ2-7; 8 bases match TRBD1. This CDR3 has 12 residues. The germline V gene has CDR1 MGHDK and CDR2 SYGVNS. The CDR3 DNA is TGTGCCAGCGAAATAGTGGGGGACAGGCGGATCTTC. Translating it yields CASEIVGDRRIF.

This clone was found a few times. The chain recombines TRBV29-1 with TRBJ1-2; 8 nucleotides line up with TRBD1. J lost 2 bases, V lost 3 bases, and 5 bases had no gene match. CDR3 size: 14 residues. Germline loops: CDR1 SQVTM, CDR2 ANQGSEA. For the CDR3, the DNA is TGCAGCGTTGAGAGGACAGGGTCCAACTATGGCTACACCTTC. Translated: CSVERTGSNYGYTF.

V is TRBV18 and J is TRBJ1-5; no definite D call. Between the trimmed V and J ends, which lost 2 bases and 0 bases, there was a span of 5 bases. Germline V CDR1 and CDR2: KGHSH, LQKENI. There are 14 residues in the CDR3. In DNA form, the CDR3 reads TGTGCCAGCTCACCATCAAATAGCAATCAGCCCCAGCATTTT. Translating it yields CASSPSNSNQPQHF. Complete variable domain (other parts from reference TRBV18 and TRBJ1-5): NAGVMQNPRHLVRRRGQEARLRCSPMKGHSHVYWYRQLPEEGLKFMVYLQKENIIDESGMPKERFSAEFPKEGPSILRIQQVVRGDSAAYFCASSPSNSNQPQHFGDGTRLSIL.

This chain connects TRBV30 to TRBJ2-2; TRBD1 matches 9 bases. This CDR3 contains 14 residues. J lost 8 bases, V lost 3 bases, and 7 bases had no gene match. Germline CDR1 reads GTSNPN; CDR2 reads SVGIG (reference sequence). DNA for the CDR3: TGTGCCTGGAGCCCGGGACAGGGAGGGGGGGAGCTGTTTTTT. Translated: CAWSPGQGGGELFF. The full variable domain, in which reference TRBV30 and TRBJ2-2 provide the parts outside the CDR3, is SQTIHQWPATLVQPVGSPLSLECTVEGTSNPNLYWYRQAAGRGLQLLFYSVGIGQISSEVPQNLSASRPQDRQFILSSKKLLLSDSGFYLCAWSPGQGGGELFFGEGSRLTVL.

The V and J genes are TRBV6-5 and TRBJ2-3; TRBD2 aligns across 8 bases. V shed 7 bases and J 6 bases; nucleotides not matched to a gene: 12. Looked up from germline, CDR1 is MNHEY and CDR2 is SVGAGI. This CDR3 spans 15 amino acids. DNA of the CDR3: TGTGCCAGCACCATAACCAGCGGGGGCAGGGATACGCAGTATTTT. The encoded protein is CASTITSGGRDTQYF.

This clone was picked up a small number of times. The chain couples TRBV18 to TRBJ2-1, with 9 bases fitting TRBD2. The ends lost 2 bases at V and 7 bases at J; junction bases unmatched: 6. The germline CDR1 and CDR2 sequences are KGHSH and LQKENI. CDR3 length: 15 residues. This CDR3 is CASSPRAGGPNEQFF. CDR3 DNA sequence: TGTGCCAGCTCACCAAGGGCGGGGGGGCCAAATGAGCAGTTCTTC.

The J gene is TRBJ1-1, the V gene TRBV19; the D gene is possibly TRBD1 (5 bases). CDR1 is LNHDA, CDR2 SQIVND, per germline (reference sequence). V lost 6 bases, J lost 1 base, and 9 bases lay in between. The CDR3 spans 13 residues. The chain's CDR3 is CASSLGQNTEAFF. The DNA for the CDR3 is TGTGCCAGTAGCCTTGGACAGAACACTGAAGCTTTCTTT.

V is TRBV19 and J is TRBJ1-1, with a tentative D call TRBD1 (6 bases). There are 14 residues in the CDR3. The V gene's germline CDR1 is LNHDA and CDR2 SQIVND (reference sequence). V lost 7 bases and J lost 5, with 17 bases in between. The CDR3 sequence: CASKPVQGYTEAFF. For the CDR3, the DNA is TGTGCCAGTAAACCGGTCCAGGGGTATACTGAAGCTTTCTTT.

The rearrangement joins TRBV2 to TRBJ2-7, with D tentatively TRBD2 (6 bases). Germline V lookup: CDR1 SNHLY, CDR2 FYNNEI. Trimming left V 5 bases short and J 4 bases short, with 18 bases between. The CDR3 extends over 15 amino acids. CDR3 protein: CASSWTGDHSYEQYF. The CDR3 DNA reads TGTGCCAGCAGTTGGACGGGGGATCACTCATACGAGCAGTACTTC.

The chain joins TRBV20-1 to TRBJ1-2; the D is unclear. The germline V gene encodes CDR1 DFQATT and CDR2 SNEGSKA (reference sequence). The CDR3 runs 11 residues. The V gene lost 6 bases and the J gene lost 7 bases, with 12 bases spanning the gap. The CDR3 bases are TGCAGTGCCCTGCAAGTTGGTGGCTACACCTTC. Amino acid sequence: CSALQVGGYTF.

The rearrangement joins TRBV28 to TRBJ1-1; 8 nucleotides align to TRBD1. In germline, CDR1 is MDHEN, CDR2 SYDVKM. The CDR3 loop spans 13 amino acids. The V gene end was trimmed by 9 bases and the J gene end by 0 bases; junction bases not matched to a gene: 3. The CDR3 region has the DNA TGTGCCAGTACAGGGGGGGTGAACACTGAAGCTTTCTTT. It translates to CASTGGVNTEAFF.

This sequence joins TRBV30 and TRBJ1-5; D is unclear. Germline V gene lookup returns CDR1 GTSNPN and CDR2 SVGIG (reference sequence). V lost 0 bases to trimming and J lost 7 bases, with 10 bases between them. The length of the CDR3 is 13 residues. The CDR3 DNA follows: TGTGCCTGGAGTGTAGAAATTAACCAGCCCCAGCATTTT. Amino acid sequence: CAWSVEINQPQHF.

The sample holds one count of this clone. This chain joins TRBV6-5 and TRBJ2-5, with D tentatively TRBD1 (7 bases). The V end was cut by 6 bases, the J end by 2 bases, with 16 bases between. From germline, CDR1 is MNHEY and CDR2 SVGAGI. The CDR3 is 15 amino acids. The CDR3 region is CASSWGDRLQETQYF. The CDR3 region has the DNA TGTGCCAGCAGCTGGGGGGACAGACTACAAGAGACCCAGTACTTC.

The chain couples TRBV7-9 to TRBJ1-4; D is undetermined. Between the trimmed V and J ends, which lost 5 bases and 5 bases, there was a span of 15 bases. This CDR3 has 15 residues. From germline, CDR1 is SEHNR and CDR2 FQNEAQ (reference sequence). For the CDR3, the DNA is TGTGCCAGCAGCCCCGTCCGGAACCGAAATGAAAAACTGTTTTTT. Protein product: CASSPVRNRNEKLFF. Combining the CDR3 with reference TRBV7-9 and TRBJ1-4 gives the whole variable domain DTGVSQNPRHKITKRGQNVTFRCDPISEHNRLYWYRQTLGQGPEFLTYFQNEAQLEKSRLLSDRFSAERPKGSFSTLEIQRTEQGDSAMYLCASSPVRNRNEKLFFGSGTQLSVL.